The TCR beta chain described here comes from a study of cytomegalovirus exposure and HLA in healthy donors. Study-level points and caveats: Later on, a genetic analysis was performed. It linked a missense variant in DCLRE1C with V- and J-gene trimming of TCR beta. Reported performance of the classifier showed diagnosis of cytomegalovirus status with high specificity and sensitivity.

V gave up 7 bases and J gave up 2 bases; unmatched junction bases: 4. CDR3 length: 15 residues. Germline values: CDR1 MNHEY, CDR2 SMNVEV (reference sequence). This clone is medium-sized within its sample. Its matching antigen is unknown. Primers for the PCR totalled 60 Vbeta and 13 Jbeta. Assay: immunoSEQ multiplex PCR; the TCRdb copy retains only in-frame clones and omits some. The data hold over 110,000 clones, with 75% to 85% observed a single time. The J gene is TRBJ2-6, the V gene TRBV27; TRBD1 matches 8 bases. The receptor was derived from a female donor in good health and CMV-seronegative. Sequencing was carried out using PBMCs. The CDR3 loop is CASKKQGAGANVLTF. The CDR3 DNA follows: TGTGCCAGCAAAAAACAGGGGGCTGGGGCCAACGTCCTGACTTTC.